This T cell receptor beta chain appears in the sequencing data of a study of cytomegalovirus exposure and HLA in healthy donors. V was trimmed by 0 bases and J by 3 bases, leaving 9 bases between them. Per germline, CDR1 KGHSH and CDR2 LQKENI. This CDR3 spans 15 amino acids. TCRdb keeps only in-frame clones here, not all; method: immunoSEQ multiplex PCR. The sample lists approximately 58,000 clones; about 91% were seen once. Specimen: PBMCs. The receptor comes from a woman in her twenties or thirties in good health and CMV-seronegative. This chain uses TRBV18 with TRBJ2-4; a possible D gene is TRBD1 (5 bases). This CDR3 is CASSPPNRGKNIQYF. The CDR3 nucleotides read TGTGCCAGCTCACCACCGAATAGGGGCAAAAACATTCAGTACTTC.